This T cell receptor (beta chain) was found in a study of blood T cell repertoires in COVID-19. Study details: Both acute and convalescent COVID-19 samples were obtained from the United States, Italy and Spain. PBMCs, B-cell-depleted T cells, or T cells were the source of the cDNA or gDNA that made up the material.

Per the original methods: From reference gene primer amplification, estimates of nucleated cell counts were derived. Some clones are missing from TCRdb's copy, which holds only in-frame ones; the method was immunoSEQ multiplex PCR. V and J calls and clone size are copied from that table; D and trimming were computed from the DNA. The table records around 100,000 clones, more than 75% of them present only once. The CDR3 extends over 13 amino acids. Trimming cost V 4 bases and J 6 bases; bases outside gene matches: 4. The chain is built from TRBV12-3 or TRBV12-4 and TRBJ1-2; 8 bases agree with TRBD1. Material for sequencing was peripheral blood. The source is a young woman with acute or convalescent COVID-19. CDR3 sequence reads: CASSSTGDHGYTF. The CDR3 nucleotides are TGTGCCAGCAGTTCGACAGGGGATCATGGCTACACCTTC.